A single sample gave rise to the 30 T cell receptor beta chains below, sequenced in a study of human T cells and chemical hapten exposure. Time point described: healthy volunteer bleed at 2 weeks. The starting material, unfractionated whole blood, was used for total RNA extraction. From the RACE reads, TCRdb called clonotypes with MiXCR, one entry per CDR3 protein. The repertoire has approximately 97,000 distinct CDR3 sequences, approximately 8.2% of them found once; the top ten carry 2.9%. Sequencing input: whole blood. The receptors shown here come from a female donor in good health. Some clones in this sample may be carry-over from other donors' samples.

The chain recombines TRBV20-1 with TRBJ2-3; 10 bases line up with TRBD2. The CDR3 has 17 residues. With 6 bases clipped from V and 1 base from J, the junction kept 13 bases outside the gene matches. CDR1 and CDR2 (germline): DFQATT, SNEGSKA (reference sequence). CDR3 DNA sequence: TGCAGTGCGGTGGTACTAGCGGGATCACCTGGCACAGATACGCAGTATTTT. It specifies CSAVVLAGSPGTDTQYF.

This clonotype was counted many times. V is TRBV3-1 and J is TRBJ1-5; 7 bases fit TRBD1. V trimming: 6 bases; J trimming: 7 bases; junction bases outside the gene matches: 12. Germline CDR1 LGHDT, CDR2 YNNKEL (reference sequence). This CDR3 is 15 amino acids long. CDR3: CASSPNPRGEQPQHF. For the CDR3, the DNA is TGTGCCAGCAGTCCTAATCCCAGGGGGGAGCAGCCCCAGCATTTT. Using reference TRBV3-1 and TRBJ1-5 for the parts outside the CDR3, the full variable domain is DTAVSQTPKYLVTQMGNDKSIKCEQNLGHDTMYWYKQDSKKFLKIMFSYNNKELIINETVPNRFSPKSPDKAHLNLHINSLELGDSAVYFCASSPNPRGEQPQHFGDGTRLSIL.

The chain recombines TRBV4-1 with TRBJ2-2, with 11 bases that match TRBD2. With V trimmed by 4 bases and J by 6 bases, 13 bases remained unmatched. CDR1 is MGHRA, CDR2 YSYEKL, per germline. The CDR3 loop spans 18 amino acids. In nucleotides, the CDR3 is TGCGCCAGCAGCCTCGGGCTAGCGGGAGGCCAGAGGCCCGGGGAGCTGTTTTTT. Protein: CASSLGLAGGQRPGELFF.

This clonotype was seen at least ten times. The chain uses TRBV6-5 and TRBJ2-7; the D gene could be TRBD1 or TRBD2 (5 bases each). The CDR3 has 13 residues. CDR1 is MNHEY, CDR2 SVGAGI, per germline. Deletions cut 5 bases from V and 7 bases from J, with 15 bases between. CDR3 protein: CASSPGLLGEQYF. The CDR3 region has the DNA TGTGCCAGCAGTCCGGGGCTTCTAGGGGAGCAGTACTTC.

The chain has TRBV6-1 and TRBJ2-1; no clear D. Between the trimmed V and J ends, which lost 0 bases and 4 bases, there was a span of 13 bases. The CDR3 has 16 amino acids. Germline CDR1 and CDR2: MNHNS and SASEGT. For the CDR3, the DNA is TGTGCCAGCAGTGAAGCGGCGGTGGGTACATACAATGAGCAGTTCTTC. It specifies CASSEAAVGTYNEQFF.

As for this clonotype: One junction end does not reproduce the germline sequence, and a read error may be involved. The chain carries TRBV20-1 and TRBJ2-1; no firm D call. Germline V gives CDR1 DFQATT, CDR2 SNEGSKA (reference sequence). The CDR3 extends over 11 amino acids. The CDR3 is CSAREYPLDIF. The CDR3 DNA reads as TGCAGTGCTAGAGAGTACCCCCTCGATATCTTC.

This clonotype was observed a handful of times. The CDR3, as DNA: TGTGCCAGCAGCCAAGATCGGACTAGCGGGATTGCCAATGAGCAGTTCTTC. Translated, it gives CASSQDRTSGIANEQFF. The chain carries TRBV4-2 and TRBJ2-1; TRBD2 aligns across 12 bases. Germline trimming cut 0 bases from V and 6 bases from J; bases unmatched to any gene: 6. Germline assignment: CDR1 LGHNA and CDR2 YNFKEQ. The CDR3 runs 17 residues.

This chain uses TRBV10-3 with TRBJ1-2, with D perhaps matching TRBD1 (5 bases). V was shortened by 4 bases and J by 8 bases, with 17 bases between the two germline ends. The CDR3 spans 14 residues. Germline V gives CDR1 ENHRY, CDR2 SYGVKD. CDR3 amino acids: CAISVTGTAAGYTF. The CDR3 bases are TGTGCCATCAGTGTAACCGGGACCGCCGCGGGCTACACCTTC.

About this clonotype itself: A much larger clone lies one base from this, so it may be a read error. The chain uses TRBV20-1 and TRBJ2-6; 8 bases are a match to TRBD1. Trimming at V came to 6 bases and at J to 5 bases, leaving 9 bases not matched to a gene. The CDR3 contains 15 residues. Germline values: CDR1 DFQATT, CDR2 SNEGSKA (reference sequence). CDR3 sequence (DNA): TGCAGTGCCCGGGACAGGATTTTTTGGGCCAACGTCCTGACTTTC. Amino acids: CSARDRIFWANVLTF.

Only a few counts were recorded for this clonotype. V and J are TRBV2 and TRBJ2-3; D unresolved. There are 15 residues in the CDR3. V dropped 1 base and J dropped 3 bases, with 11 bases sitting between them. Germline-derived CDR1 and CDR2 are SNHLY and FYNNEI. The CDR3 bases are TGTGCCAGCAGTGAAGACTTGGCTGGGACAGATACGCAGTATTTT. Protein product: CASSEDLAGTDTQYF. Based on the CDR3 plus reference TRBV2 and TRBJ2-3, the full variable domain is EPEVTQTPSHQVTQMGQEVILRCVPISNHLYFYWYRQILGQKVEFLVSFYNNEISEKSEIFDDQFSVERPDGSNFTLKIRSTKLEDSAMYFCASSEDLAGTDTQYFGPGTRLTVL.

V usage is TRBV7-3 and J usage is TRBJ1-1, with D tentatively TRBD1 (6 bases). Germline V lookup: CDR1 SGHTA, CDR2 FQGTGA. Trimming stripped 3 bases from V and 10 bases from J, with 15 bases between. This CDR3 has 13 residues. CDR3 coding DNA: TGTGCCAGCAGCTTGAACTCTTGGGACATAGCTTTCTTT. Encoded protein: CASSLNSWDIAFF. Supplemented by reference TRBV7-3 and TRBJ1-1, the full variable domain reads GAGVSQTPSNKVTEKGKYVELRCDPISGHTALYWYRQSLGQGPEFLIYFQGTGAADDSGLPNDRFFAVRPEGSVSTLKIQRTERGDSAVYLCASSLNSWDIAFFGQGTRLTVV.

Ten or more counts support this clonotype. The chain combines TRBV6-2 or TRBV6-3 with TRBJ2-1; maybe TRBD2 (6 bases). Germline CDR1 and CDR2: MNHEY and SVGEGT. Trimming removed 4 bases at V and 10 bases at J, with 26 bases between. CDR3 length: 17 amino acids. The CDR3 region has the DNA TGTGCCAGCAGTTTATCCCTTTCCGGGACTGCTCGATACGAGCAGTTCTTC. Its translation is CASSLSLSGTARYEQFF.

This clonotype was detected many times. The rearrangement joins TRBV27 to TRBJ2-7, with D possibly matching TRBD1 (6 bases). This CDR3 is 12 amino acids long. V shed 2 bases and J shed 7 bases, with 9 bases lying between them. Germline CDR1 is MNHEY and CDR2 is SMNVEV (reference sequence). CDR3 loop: CASSLIGGEQYF. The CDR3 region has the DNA TGTGCCAGCAGTTTAATAGGGGGAGAGCAGTACTTC.

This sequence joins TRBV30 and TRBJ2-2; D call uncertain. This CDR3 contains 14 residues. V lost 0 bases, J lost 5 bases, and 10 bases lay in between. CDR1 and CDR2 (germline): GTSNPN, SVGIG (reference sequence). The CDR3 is CAWSVLPVTGELFF. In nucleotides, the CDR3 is TGTGCCTGGAGTGTACTTCCGGTTACCGGGGAGCTGTTTTTT.

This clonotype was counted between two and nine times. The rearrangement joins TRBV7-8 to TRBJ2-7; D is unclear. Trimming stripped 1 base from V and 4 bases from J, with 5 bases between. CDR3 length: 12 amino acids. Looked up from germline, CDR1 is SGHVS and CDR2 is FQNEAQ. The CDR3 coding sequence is TGTGCCAGCAGCTTAGTCCTTTACGAGCAGTACTTC. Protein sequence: CASSLVLYEQYF.

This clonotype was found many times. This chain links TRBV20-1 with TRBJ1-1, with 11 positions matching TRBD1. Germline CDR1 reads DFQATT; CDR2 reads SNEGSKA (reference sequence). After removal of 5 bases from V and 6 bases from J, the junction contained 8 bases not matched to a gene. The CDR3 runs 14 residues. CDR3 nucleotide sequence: TGCAGTGCTGGAGGACAGGGGGCGAGGGCTGAAGCTTTCTTT. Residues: CSAGGQGARAEAFF.

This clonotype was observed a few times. The CDR3 sequence is CASSRTANYGYTF. The CDR3 coding sequence is TGCGCCAGCAGCCGGACAGCTAACTATGGCTACACCTTC. V and J are TRBV5-1 and TRBJ1-2; the D gene is possibly TRBD1 (6 bases). The V end lost 4 bases, the J end lost 0 bases, and 7 bases lay between the germline ends. The CDR3 runs 13 residues. Germline lookup yields CDR1 SGHRS and CDR2 YFSETQ.

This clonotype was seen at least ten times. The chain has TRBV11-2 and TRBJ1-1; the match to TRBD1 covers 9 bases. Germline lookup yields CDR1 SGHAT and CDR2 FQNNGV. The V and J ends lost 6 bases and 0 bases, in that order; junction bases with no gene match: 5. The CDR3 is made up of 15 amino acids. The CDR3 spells CASSSGTGMNTEAFF. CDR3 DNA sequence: TGTGCCAGCAGTTCCGGGACAGGGATGAACACTGAAGCTTTCTTT.

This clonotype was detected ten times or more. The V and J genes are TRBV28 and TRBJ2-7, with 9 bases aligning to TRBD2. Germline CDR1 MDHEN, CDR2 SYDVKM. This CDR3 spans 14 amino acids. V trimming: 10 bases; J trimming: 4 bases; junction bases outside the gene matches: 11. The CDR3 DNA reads TGTGCCACCCTTCGGCTAGCGGGGATTTACGAGCAGTACTTC. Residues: CATLRLAGIYEQYF. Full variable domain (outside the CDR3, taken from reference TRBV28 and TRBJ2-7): DVKVTQSSRYLVKRTGEKVFLECVQDMDHENMFWYRQDPGLGLRLIYFSYDVKMKEKGDIPEGYSVSREKKERFSLILESASTNQTSMYLCATLRLAGIYEQYFGPGTRLTVT.

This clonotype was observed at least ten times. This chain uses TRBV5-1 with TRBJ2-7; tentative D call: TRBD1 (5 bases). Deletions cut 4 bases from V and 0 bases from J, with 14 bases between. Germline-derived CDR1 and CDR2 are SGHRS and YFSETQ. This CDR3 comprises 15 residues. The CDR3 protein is CASSTYPGSSYEQYF. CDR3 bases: TGCGCCAGCAGCACTTACCCAGGGTCCTCCTACGAGCAGTACTTC.

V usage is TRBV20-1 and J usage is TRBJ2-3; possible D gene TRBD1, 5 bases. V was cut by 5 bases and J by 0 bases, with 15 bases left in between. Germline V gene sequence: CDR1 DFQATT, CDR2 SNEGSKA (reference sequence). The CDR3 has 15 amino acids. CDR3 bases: TGCAGTGCTGAATTTCGGCAGGGAAGCACAGATACGCAGTATTTT. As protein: CSAEFRQGSTDTQYF.

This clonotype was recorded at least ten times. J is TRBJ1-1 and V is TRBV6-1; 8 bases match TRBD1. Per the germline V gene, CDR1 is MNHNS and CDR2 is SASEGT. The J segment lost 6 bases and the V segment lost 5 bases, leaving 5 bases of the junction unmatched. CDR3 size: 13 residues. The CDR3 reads CASSTYRGAEAFF. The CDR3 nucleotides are TGTGCCAGCAGTACTTACAGGGGGGCTGAAGCTTTCTTT.

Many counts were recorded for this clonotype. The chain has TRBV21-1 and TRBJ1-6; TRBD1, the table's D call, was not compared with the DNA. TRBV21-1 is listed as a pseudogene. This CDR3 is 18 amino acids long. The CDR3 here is CASSKVGVYEGANSPLHF. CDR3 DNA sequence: TGTGCCAGCAGCAAAGTGGGGGTGTATGAGGGTGCGAATTCACCCCTCCACTTT.

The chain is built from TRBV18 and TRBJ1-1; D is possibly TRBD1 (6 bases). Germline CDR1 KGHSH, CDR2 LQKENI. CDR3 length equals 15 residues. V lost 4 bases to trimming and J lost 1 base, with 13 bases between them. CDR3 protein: CASSRQTGQNTEAFF. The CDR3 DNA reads TGTGCCAGCTCACGCCAAACAGGGCAGAACACTGAAGCTTTCTTT.

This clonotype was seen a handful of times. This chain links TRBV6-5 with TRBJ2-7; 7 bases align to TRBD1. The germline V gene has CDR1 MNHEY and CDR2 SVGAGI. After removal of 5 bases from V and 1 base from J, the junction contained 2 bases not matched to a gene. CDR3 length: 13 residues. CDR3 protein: CASSGGQSYEQYF. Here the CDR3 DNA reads TGTGCCAGCAGTGGGGGACAGTCCTACGAGCAGTACTTC.

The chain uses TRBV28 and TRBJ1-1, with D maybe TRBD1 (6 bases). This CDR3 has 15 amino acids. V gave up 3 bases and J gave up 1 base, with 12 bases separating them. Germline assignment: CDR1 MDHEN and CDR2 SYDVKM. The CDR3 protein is CASSFAWDTNTEAFF. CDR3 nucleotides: TGTGCCAGCAGTTTTGCGTGGGACACGAACACTGAAGCTTTCTTT.

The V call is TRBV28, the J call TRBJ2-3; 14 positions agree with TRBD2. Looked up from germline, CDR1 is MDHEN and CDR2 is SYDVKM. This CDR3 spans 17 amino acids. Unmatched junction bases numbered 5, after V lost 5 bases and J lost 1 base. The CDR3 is CASSQTGLAGGTDTQYF. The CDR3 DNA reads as TGTGCCAGCAGTCAAACGGGACTAGCGGGAGGCACAGATACGCAGTATTTT.

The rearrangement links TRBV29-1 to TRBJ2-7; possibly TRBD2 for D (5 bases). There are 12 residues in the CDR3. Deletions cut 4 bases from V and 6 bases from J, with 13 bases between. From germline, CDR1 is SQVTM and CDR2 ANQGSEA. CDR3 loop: CSVAEGQVEQYF. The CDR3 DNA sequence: TGCAGCGTTGCAGAGGGCCAAGTCGAGCAGTACTTC.

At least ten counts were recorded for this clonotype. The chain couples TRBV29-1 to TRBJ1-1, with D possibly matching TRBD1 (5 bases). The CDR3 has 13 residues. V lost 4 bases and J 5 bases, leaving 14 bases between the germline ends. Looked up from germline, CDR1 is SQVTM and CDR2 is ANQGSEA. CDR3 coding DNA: TGCAGCGTTGTGGTTCAGGGAGGGACTGAAGCTTTCTTT. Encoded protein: CSVVVQGGTEAFF.

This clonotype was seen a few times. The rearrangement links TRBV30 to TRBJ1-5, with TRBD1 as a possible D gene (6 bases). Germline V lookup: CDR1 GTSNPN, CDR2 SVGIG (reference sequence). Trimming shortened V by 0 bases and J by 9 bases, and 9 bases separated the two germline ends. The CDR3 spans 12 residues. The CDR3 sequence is CAWSVQGGPQHF. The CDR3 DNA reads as TGTGCCTGGAGTGTACAGGGAGGGCCCCAGCATTTT.